The present T cell receptor beta chain was sequenced within a study of cytomegalovirus exposure and HLA in healthy donors. V shed 3 bases and J 3 bases; nucleotides not matched to a gene: 0. Germline CDR1 and CDR2: GTSNPN and SVGIG (reference sequence). This CDR3 region has 12 residues. Study-wide findings and caveats: Most TCR sequences were seen very rarely across donors, but some public TCRs occurred in many. Three CMV-associated chains proved CMV antigen-specific in vitro.

As regards this clone: What it binds is unknown.

Produced via immunoSEQ multiplex PCR; TCRdb's table is partial and in-frame only. Of roughly 260,000 clones listed, 87% are singletons. The origin of this receptor is a man aged 18-30 years in good health and CMV-seronegative. The genes are TRBV30 and TRBJ2-7, with 9 bases identical to TRBD2. Source material: PBMCs. The CDR3 loop reads CAWRTSGYEQYF. Written as DNA, the CDR3 is TGTGCCTGGAGGACTAGCGGCTACGAGCAGTACTTC.